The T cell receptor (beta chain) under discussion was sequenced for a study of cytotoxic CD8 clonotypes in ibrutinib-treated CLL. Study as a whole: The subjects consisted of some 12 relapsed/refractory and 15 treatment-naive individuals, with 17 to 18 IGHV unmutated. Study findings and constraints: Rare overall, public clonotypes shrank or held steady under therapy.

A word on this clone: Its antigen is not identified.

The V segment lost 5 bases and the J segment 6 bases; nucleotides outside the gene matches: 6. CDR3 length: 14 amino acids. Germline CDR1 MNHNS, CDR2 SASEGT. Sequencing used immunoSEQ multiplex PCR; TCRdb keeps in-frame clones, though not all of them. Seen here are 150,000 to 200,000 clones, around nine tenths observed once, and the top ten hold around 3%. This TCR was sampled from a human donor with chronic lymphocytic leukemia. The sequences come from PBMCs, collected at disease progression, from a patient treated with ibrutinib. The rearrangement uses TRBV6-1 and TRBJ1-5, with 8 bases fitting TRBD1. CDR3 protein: CASSSGGAGQPQHF. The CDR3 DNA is TGTGCCAGCAGTTCAGGGGGCGCGGGTCAGCCCCAGCATTTT.